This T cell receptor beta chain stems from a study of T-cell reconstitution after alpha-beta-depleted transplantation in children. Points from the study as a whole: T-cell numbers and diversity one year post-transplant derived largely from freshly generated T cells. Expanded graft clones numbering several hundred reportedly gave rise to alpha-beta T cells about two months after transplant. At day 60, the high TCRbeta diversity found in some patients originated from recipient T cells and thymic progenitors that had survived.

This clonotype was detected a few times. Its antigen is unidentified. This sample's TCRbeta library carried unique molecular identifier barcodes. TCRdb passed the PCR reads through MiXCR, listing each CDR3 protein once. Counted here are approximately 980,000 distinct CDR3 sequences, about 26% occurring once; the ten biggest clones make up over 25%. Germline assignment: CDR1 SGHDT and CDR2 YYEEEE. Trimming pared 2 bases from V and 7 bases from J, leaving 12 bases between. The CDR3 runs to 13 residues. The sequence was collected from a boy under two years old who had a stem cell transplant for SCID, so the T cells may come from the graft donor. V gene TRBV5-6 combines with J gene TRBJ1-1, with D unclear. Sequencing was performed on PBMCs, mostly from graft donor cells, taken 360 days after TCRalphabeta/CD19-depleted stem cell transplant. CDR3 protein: CASSFGGQFEAFF. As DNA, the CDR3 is TGTGCCAGCAGCTTTGGTGGGCAGTTTGAAGCTTTCTTT.